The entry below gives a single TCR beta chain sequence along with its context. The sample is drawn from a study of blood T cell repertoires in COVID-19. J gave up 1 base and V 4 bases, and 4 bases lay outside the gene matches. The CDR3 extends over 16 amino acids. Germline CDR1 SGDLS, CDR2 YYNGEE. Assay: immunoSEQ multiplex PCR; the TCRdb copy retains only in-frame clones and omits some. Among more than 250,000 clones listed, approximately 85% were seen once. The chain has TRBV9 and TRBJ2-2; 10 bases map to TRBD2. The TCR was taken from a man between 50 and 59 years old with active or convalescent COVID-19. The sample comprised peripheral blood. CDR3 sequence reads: CASSPGLAKNTGELFF. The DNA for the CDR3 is TGTGCCAGCAGCCCGGGACTAGCGAAGAACACCGGGGAGCTGTTTTTT.